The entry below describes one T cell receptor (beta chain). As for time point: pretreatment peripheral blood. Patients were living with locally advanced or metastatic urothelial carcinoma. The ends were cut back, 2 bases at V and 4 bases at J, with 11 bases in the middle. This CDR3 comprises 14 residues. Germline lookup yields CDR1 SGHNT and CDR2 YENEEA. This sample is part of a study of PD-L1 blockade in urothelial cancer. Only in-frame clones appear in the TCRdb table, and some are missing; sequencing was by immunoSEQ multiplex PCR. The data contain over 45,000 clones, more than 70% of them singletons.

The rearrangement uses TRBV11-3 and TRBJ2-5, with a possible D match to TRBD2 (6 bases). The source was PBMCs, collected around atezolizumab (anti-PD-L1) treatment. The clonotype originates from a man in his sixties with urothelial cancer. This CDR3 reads CASSLSAGRETQYF. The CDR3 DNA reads TGTGCCAGCAGCTTATCGGCGGGACGAGAGACCCAGTACTTC.